The entry below gives a single TCR beta chain sequence along with its context. Its antigen is still unknown. Distinct nucleotide sequences in the sample also encode this CDR3. Germline V lookup: CDR1 SEHNR, CDR2 FQNEAQ (reference sequence). The CDR3 is made up of 14 amino acids. With V trimmed by 3 bases and J by 3 bases, 2 bases remained unmatched. Some clones are missing from TCRdb's copy, which holds only in-frame ones; the method was immunoSEQ multiplex PCR. The sample carries about 2 million clones, about 95% recorded once. The data were taken from a study of shared clonotypes between healthy human individuals. Study observations and caveats: In contrast to clonotypes shared by all four donors, non-shared clonotypes had lower generation probabilities. As a rule, naive subsets had a larger estimated richness than memory subsets. Inspection by rarefaction showed sorted-subset sequencing to be incomplete despite large depth. Sharing across several donors was seen in around 5% of naive CD4 clonotypes.

CD8 cells regarded as naive lacked CD45RO, were positively chosen for CCR7, and omitted terminally differentiated effector memory CD45RA+ cells. This receptor was taken from a man between 18 and 29 years old in good health. Sample: naive CD8+ T cells sorted from blood. The V gene is TRBV7-9, the J gene TRBJ2-7, with 10 bases lining up with TRBD1. CDR3 coding DNA: TGTGCCAGCAGCTTTGGGACAGGGGTCTACGAGCAGTACTTC. Its protein is CASSFGTGVYEQYF.